The 21 T cell receptor beta chains listed next were all sequenced from one sample in a study of untreated major depressive disorder. General study results and limits: TRBV05-01 (Vbeta 5.1) usage was higher in CD4+ T cells of depressed patients than controls.

For these TCRs, the target antigens are not known. Using immunoSEQ multiplex PCR, the repertoire was profiled, and TCRdb retains in-frame clones only, with some absent. The table shows approximately 15,000 clones, with 80% to 95% occurring only once. The material sequenced was CD4+ T cells from PBMCs. The receptors come from a young woman with major depressive disorder.

The chain combines TRBV6-5 with TRBJ2-1; 12 nucleotides match TRBD2. The CDR3 is made up of 15 amino acids. The ends lost 6 bases at V and 6 bases at J; junction bases unmatched: 6. Germline CDR1 reads MNHEY; CDR2 reads SVGAGI. Here the CDR3 reads CASRPLAGGSNEQFF. The CDR3 nucleotides are TGTGCCAGCAGGCCACTAGCGGGAGGATCCAATGAGCAGTTCTTC.

The V and J genes are TRBV10-3 and TRBJ1-1; D gene unclear. The CDR3 extends over 13 amino acids. In germline, CDR1 is ENHRY, CDR2 SYGVKD. Trimming removed 3 bases from V and 2 bases from J, with 7 bases in between. The CDR3 reads CAISEEVNTEAFF. In DNA form, the CDR3 reads TGTGCCATCAGTGAAGAGGTTAACACTGAAGCTTTCTTT.

This sequence joins TRBV21-1 and TRBJ2-7. TRBV21-1 is labeled a pseudogene. The CDR3 contains 17 residues. The CDR3 DNA is TGTGCCAGCAGCCTGAACAAAGGGCAGACGGCCGCGTGGGAGCAGTACTTC. Its translation: CASSLNKGQTAAWEQYF.

The rearrangement joins TRBV19 to TRBJ2-1; 7 bases are a match to TRBD2. Trimming at V came to 10 bases and at J to 3 bases, leaving 6 bases not matched to a gene. This CDR3 comprises 13 residues. Germline CDR1 and CDR2: LNHDA and SQIVND (reference sequence). CDR3 nucleotides: TGTGCCATAGGGAGGGCCGGCTACAATGAGCAGTTCTTC. Residues: CAIGRAGYNEQFF.

The chain carries TRBV19 and TRBJ2-7, with D perhaps given as TRBD1 or TRBD2 (6 bases each). CDR1 is LNHDA and CDR2 is SQIVND in the germline V gene (reference sequence). This CDR3 is built from 14 residues. The germline V and J ends were trimmed by 6 bases and 4 bases, with 16 bases remaining between them. The CDR3 coding sequence is TGTGCCAGTAGACCCATTGGAGGGGGTTACGAGCAGTACTTC. Amino acids: CASRPIGGGYEQYF.

The genes are TRBV6-5 and TRBJ1-2, with D possibly matching TRBD1 (5 bases). Trimming took off 2 bases at V and 4 bases at J, with 11 bases between the two ends. Germline V CDR1 and CDR2: MNHEY, SVGAGI. This CDR3 has 14 amino acids. The CDR3 DNA follows: TGTGCCAGCAGTTACGGGTGGGGGGTCTATGGCTACACCTTC. Amino acids: CASSYGWGVYGYTF.

In its sample, this clone was seen a few times. The genes are TRBV7-3 and TRBJ2-7; D gene unclear. The CDR3 is made up of 13 amino acids. V was cut by 1 base and J by 2 bases, with 6 bases left in between. Germline CDR1 reads SGHTA; CDR2 reads FQGTGA. CDR3 in amino acids: CASSLSSTYEQYF. In DNA form, the CDR3 reads TGTGCCAGCAGCTTAAGCAGCACCTACGAGCAGTACTTC.

This clone has just one count. The V and J genes are TRBV18 and TRBJ2-1; 10 positions match TRBD2. Germline V gene sequence: CDR1 KGHSH, CDR2 LQKENI. V dropped 0 bases and J dropped 7; count of bases not matched to a gene: 12. This CDR3 contains 18 residues. The CDR3 region has the DNA TGTGCCAGCTCACCACCGGGGGGTAGCGGGAGGAGGATAAATGAGCAGTTCTTC. It translates to CASSPPGGSGRRINEQFF.

V usage is TRBV18 and J usage is TRBJ2-1; weak D call: TRBD2 (5 bases). V lost 0 bases to trimming and J lost 6 bases, with 9 bases between them. The CDR3 has 14 amino acids. Germline V gene data show CDR1 as KGHSH and CDR2 as LQKENI. The CDR3 sequence: CASSPPSGINEQFF. In DNA form, the CDR3 reads TGTGCCAGCTCACCACCGTCGGGGATCAATGAGCAGTTCTTC. The full variable domain, its missing parts supplied by reference TRBV18 and TRBJ2-1, is NAGVMQNPRHLVRRRGQEARLRCSPMKGHSHVYWYRQLPEEGLKFMVYLQKENIIDESGMPKERFSAEFPKEGPSILRIQQVVRGDSAAYFCASSPPSGINEQFFGPGTRLTVL.

The J gene is TRBJ2-1, the V gene TRBV6-1; D call uncertain. CDR1 MNHNS and CDR2 SASEGT come from the germline V gene. V was clipped by 5 bases and J by 7 bases, with 9 bases between them. This CDR3 spans 12 amino acids. CDR3 amino acids: CASSIQRNEQFF. CDR3 in DNA: TGTGCCAGCAGTATACAAAGGAATGAGCAGTTCTTC.

The chain links TRBV7-9 to TRBJ2-3; D is ambiguous. Germline CDR1 and CDR2: SEHNR and FQNEAQ (reference sequence). V was trimmed by 5 bases and J by 4 bases, leaving 16 bases between them. The CDR3 has 15 residues. CDR3 nucleotides: TGTGCCAGCAGCATACCAGTAACCGAGGCAGATACGCAGTATTTT. Residues: CASSIPVTEADTQYF.

Written as DNA, the CDR3 is TGTGCCAGCAGCTTTGACTTTTACGAGCAGTACTTC. Protein sequence: CASSFDFYEQYF. This rearrangement joins TRBV7-2 to TRBJ2-7; no clear D gene. CDR1 and CDR2 (germline): SGHTA, FQGNSA. Trimming cost V 3 bases and J 4 bases, with 7 bases left between them. This CDR3 is 12 amino acids long.

The chain couples TRBV6-6 to TRBJ1-2; maybe TRBD1 (6 bases). The germline V and J ends were trimmed by 5 bases and 1 base, with 14 bases remaining between them. This CDR3 comprises 15 residues. Germline V gene lookup returns CDR1 MNHNY and CDR2 SVGAGI (reference sequence). CDR3 protein: CASSTRTALNYGYTF. CDR3 DNA: TGTGCCAGCAGTACCAGGACAGCGCTTAACTATGGCTACACCTTC.

The chain links TRBV2 to TRBJ2-5; a possible D gene is TRBD2 (5 bases). CDR3 length: 14 amino acids. Germline-derived CDR1 and CDR2 are SNHLY and FYNNEI. Trimming stripped 8 bases from V and 0 bases from J, with 13 bases between. The chain's CDR3 is CASGGDAYQETQYF. In nucleotides, the CDR3 is TGTGCCAGCGGAGGAGACGCCTACCAAGAGACCCAGTACTTC.

This chain links TRBV9 with TRBJ2-7; D gene unclear. With 3 bases removed from V and 0 bases from J, the gap between germline ends came to 10 bases. CDR1 is SGDLS and CDR2 is YYNGEE in the germline V gene. CDR3 size: 14 residues. CDR3: CASSARPASYEQYF. CDR3 in DNA: TGTGCCAGCAGCGCCCGCCCGGCCTCCTACGAGCAGTACTTC. The whole variable domain, remainder taken from reference TRBV9 and TRBJ2-7, is DSGVTQTPKHLITATGQRVTLRCSPRSGDLSVYWYQQSLDQGLQFLIQYYNGEERAKGNILERFSAQQFPDLHSELNLSSLELGDSALYFCASSARPASYEQYFGPGTRLTVT.

This clone was seen once. The chain carries TRBV7-8 and TRBJ2-3; 9 bases align to TRBD1. Germline CDR1 reads SGHVS; CDR2 reads FQNEAQ. CDR3 length equals 14 residues. J lost 2 bases, V lost 5 bases, and 2 bases had no gene match. The CDR3 sequence is CASSRTGVTDTQYF. CDR3 nucleotide sequence: TGTGCCAGCAGCCGGACAGGGGTCACAGATACGCAGTATTTT.

This chain joins TRBV10-3 and TRBJ2-5, with D uncertain. Germline CDR1 is ENHRY and CDR2 is SYGVKD. The CDR3 is made up of 15 amino acids. Trimming cost V 1 base and J 2 bases, with 11 bases left between them. CDR3: CAISEFGVGQETQYF. In DNA form, the CDR3 reads TGTGCCATCAGTGAGTTTGGCGTCGGACAAGAGACCCAGTACTTC.

V and J are TRBV27 and TRBJ2-7; tentatively, D is TRBD1 (6 bases). V lost 0 bases to trimming and J lost 7 bases, with 13 bases between them. Germline lookup yields CDR1 MNHEY and CDR2 SMNVEV (reference sequence). The CDR3 has 14 residues. This CDR3 is CASSLSWGRREQYF. The CDR3 DNA sequence: TGTGCCAGCAGTTTATCTTGGGGGCGTCGGGAGCAGTACTTC.

This clone came up once. V usage is TRBV10-3 and J usage is TRBJ2-7; weak D call: TRBD2 (5 bases). Trimming pared 2 bases from V and 1 base from J, leaving 12 bases between. The CDR3 has 15 amino acids. Germline V gene data show CDR1 as ENHRY and CDR2 as SYGVKD. CDR3 amino acids: CAISETGTGSYEQYF. The CDR3 nucleotides read TGTGCCATCAGTGAGACGGGAACCGGATCCTACGAGCAGTACTTC.

This chain uses TRBV6-6 with TRBJ2-1; TRBD2 agrees at 12 bases. Germline trimming cut 5 bases from V and 8 bases from J; bases unmatched to any gene: 4. This CDR3 contains 14 residues. Germline values: CDR1 MNHNY, CDR2 SVGAGI (reference sequence). In DNA, the CDR3 is TGTGCCAGCAGTCTAGCGGGAGGGTACGATGAGCAGTTCTTC. It is translated as CASSLAGGYDEQFF.

This rearrangement joins TRBV30 to TRBJ2-7, with D unresolved. From germline, CDR1 is GTSNPN and CDR2 SVGIG (reference sequence). Between the trimmed V and J ends, which lost 2 bases and 2 bases, there was a span of 10 bases. The CDR3 runs 13 residues. CDR3 nucleotide sequence: TGTGCCTGGAGTTTTGGGGTCGCCTACGAGCAGTACTTC. It codes for CAWSFGVAYEQYF.